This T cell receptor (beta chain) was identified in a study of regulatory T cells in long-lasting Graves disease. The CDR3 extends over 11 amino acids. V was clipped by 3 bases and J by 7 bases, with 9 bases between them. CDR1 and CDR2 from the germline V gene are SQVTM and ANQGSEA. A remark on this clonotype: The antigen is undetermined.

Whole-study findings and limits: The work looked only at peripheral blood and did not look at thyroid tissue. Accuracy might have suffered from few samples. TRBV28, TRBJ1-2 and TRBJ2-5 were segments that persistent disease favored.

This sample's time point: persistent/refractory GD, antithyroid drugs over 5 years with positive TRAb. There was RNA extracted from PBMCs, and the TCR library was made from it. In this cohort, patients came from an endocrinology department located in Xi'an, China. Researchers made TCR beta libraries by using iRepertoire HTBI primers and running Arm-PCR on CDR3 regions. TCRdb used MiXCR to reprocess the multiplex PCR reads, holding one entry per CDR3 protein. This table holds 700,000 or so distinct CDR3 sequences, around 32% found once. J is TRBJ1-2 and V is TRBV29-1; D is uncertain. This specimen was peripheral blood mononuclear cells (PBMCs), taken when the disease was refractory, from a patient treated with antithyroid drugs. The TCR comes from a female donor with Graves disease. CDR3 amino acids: CSVDGGSGYTF. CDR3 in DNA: TGCAGCGTTGACGGTGGGAGTGGCTACACCTTC.